The following is a TCR beta chain sequence with its context. The sample is drawn from a study of blood T cell repertoires in COVID-19. Study details: Both acute and convalescent COVID-19 samples were obtained from the United States, Italy and Spain. The analysed material was cDNA or gDNA that came from T cells, B-cell-depleted T cells, or PBMCs.

Source study methods: The authors estimated nucleated cell counts from reference gene primer amplification. The data were produced by immunoSEQ multiplex PCR, yet TCRdb's version contains in-frame clones alone and is incomplete. V and J calls and clone size are as listed in that table; D and trimming were resolved from the DNA. This sample yields around 220,000 clones, of which roughly 80% are seen a single time; 10% belongs to the top ten. The sequence was obtained from an elderly woman with acute or convalescent COVID-19. Source material: peripheral blood.

CDR3 nucleotide sequence: TGCACCCTCCCGAGGAACACTGAAGCTTTCTTT. Protein: CTLPRNTEAFF. The chain joins TRBV20-1 to TRBJ1-1; no clear D gene. There are 11 residues in the CDR3. Germline V gene sequence: CDR1 DFQATT, CDR2 SNEGSKA (reference sequence).